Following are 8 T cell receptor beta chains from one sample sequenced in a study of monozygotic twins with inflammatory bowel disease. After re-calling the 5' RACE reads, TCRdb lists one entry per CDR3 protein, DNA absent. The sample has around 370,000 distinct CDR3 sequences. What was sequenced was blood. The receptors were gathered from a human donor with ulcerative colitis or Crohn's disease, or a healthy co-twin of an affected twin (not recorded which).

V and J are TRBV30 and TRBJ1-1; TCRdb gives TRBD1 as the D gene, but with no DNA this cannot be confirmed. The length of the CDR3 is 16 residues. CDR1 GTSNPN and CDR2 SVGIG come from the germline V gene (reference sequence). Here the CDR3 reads CAWRSRDRGLGTEAFF.

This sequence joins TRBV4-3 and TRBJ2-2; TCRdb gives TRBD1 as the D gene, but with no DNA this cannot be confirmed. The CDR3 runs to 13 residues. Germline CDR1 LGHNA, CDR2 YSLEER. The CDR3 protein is CASSLRVPGELFF.

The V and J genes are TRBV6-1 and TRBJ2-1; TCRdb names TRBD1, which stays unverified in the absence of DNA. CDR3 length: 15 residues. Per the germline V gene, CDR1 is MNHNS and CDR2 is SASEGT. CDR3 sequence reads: CASSEGGATYNEQFF.

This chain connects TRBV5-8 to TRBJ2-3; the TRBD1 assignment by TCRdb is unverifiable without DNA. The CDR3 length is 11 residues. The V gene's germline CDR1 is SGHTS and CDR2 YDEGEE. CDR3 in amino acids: CARRAGDTQYF.

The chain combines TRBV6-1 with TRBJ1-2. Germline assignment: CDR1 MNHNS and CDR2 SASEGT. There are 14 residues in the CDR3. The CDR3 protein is CASSAIRREYGYTF.

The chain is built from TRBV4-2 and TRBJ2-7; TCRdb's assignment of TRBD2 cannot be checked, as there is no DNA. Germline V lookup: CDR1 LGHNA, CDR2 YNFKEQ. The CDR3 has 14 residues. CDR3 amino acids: CASSQRGTRGEQYF.

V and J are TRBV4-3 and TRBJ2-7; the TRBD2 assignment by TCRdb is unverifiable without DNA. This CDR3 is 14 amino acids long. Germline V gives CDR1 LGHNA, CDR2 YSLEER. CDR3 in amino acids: CASSQGLVLYEQYF.

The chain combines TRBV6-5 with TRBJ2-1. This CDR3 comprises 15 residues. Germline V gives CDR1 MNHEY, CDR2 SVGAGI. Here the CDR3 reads CASSYSATEYNEQFF.